Here is one T cell receptor (beta chain) with its context. Its antigen remains unidentified. The data are from a study of cytomegalovirus exposure and HLA in healthy donors. Broader study findings: Generally TCR sequences proved uncommon, though certain public TCRs appeared in numerous donors.

Assay used: immunoSEQ multiplex PCR; TCRdb lists only in-frame clones, some missing. The repertoire holds approximately 160,000 clones, with approximately 80% as singletons. The CDR3 runs 13 residues. Germline V gene data show CDR1 as LNHNV and CDR2 as YYDKDF (reference sequence). Deletions cut 6 bases from V and 1 base from J, with 9 bases between. The TCR sequence derives from a man aged 25-45 years in good health and CMV-seropositive. This chain connects TRBV15 to TRBJ1-1; D is uncertain. Sequences were obtained from PBMCs. In nucleotides, the CDR3 is TGTGCCACCAGGAGTGAGGGGAACACTGAAGCTTTCTTT. This codes for CATRSEGNTEAFF.